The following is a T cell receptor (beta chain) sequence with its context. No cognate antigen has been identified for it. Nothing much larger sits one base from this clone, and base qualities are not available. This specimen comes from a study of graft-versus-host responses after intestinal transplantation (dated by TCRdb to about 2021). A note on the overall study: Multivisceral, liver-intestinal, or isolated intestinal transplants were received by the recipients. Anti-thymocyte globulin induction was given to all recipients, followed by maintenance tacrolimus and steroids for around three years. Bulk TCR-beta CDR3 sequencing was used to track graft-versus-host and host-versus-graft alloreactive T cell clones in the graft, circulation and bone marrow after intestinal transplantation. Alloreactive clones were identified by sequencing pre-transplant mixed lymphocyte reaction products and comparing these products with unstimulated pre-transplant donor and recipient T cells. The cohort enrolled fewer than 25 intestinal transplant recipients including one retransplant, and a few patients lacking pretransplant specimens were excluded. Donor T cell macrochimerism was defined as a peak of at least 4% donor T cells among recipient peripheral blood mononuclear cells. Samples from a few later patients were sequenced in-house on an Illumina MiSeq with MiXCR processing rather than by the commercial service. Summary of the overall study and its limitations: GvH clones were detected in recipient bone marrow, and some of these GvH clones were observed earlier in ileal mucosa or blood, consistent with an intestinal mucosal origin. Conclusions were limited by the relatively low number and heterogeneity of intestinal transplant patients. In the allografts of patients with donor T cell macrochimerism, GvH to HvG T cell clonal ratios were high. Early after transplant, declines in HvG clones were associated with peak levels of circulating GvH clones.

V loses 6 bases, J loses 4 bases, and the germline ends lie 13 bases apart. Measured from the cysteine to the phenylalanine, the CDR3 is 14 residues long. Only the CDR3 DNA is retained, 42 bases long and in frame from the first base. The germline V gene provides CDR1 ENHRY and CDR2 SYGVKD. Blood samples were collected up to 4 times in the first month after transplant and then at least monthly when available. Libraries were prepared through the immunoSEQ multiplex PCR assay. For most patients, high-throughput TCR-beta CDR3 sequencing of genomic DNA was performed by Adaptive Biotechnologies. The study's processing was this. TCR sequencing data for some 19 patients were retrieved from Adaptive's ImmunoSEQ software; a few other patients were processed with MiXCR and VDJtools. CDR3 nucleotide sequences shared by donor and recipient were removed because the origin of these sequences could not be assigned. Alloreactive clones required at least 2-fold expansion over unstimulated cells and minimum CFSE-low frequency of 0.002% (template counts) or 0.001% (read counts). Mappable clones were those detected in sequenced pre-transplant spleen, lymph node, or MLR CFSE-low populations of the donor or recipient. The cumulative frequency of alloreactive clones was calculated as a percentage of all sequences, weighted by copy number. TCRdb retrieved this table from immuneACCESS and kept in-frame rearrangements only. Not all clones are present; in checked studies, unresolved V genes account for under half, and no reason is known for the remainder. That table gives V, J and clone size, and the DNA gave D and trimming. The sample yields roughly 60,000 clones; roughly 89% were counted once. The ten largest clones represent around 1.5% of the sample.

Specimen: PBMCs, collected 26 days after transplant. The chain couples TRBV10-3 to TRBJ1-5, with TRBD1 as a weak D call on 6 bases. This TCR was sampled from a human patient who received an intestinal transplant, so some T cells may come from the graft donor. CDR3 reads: CAIRDTTGNQPQHF. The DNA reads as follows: TGTGCCATCAGAGATACTACAGGGAATCAGCCCCAGCATTTT.